This T cell receptor beta chain was captured by sequencing in a study of cytomegalovirus exposure and HLA in healthy donors (dated by TCRdb to 2016 to 2017). Turning to the overall study: An earlier analysis of some 550 of the donors reported about 290 Gb of sequence data and roughly 100 million unique TCR beta sequences from 150 million to 200 million T cells. An early release covering more than 500 HLA-typed donors comprised about 290 gigabases of sequencing data and around 86 million unique TCR sequences. Of the 300 to 500 genotyped donors, more than 75% were placed in the genetic ancestry cluster associated with self-reported Caucasian donors. The study aimed to test whether cataloging public T cell receptors could reveal signatures of past pathogen exposure. Using immunosequencing, the study profiled T cell repertoires from about 610 subjects and related those repertoires to cytomegalovirus serostatus. In addition to the first cohort of roughly 670 subjects, a separate validation cohort of under 150 different subjects was used. To predict cytomegalovirus infection status, the study combined high-throughput TCR immunosequencing, statistical association of individual TCRs with disease status, and machine learning. In a later analysis, previously published TCR beta repertoires from more than 500 donors were re-analyzed and high-resolution HLA genotyping was added so that TCR occurrence patterns could be studied. The later analysis used no new phenotypic data to find candidate immune exposures, relying instead on TCR beta sequences and their occurrence across donors. To decide whether each TCR beta V gene segment behaved as functional or pseudogenic, an earlier analysis of approximately 600 of the donors relied on high-throughput TCR beta sequencing. Alongside the repertoire data, information on donor age, sex, ethnicity and CMV serostatus was compiled. In a later genetic analysis, genome-wide SNP genotypes for about 55% of the roughly 700 donors were used, and that subset was treated as a discovery cohort. Every repertoire in the discovery cohort had been generated on one and the same sequencing platform. HLA typing included class I and class II loci at four-digit resolution. Typing coverage varied by locus: roughly 629-630 donors for A, B, C, DRB1 and DQB1; 500 to 550 for DQA1; over 600 for DPA1; approximately 490 for DPB1. Roughly 5 DR-DQ haplotypes were handled as single units for association and clustering, since linkage in the cohort was strong. Among a few hundred genotyped donors of the cohort, an average of approximately 250,000 unique TCR beta nucleotide sequences were sequenced per donor, around 18% of them non-productive. Broader findings and caveats from the paper: While some public TCRs were present in many individuals, most TCR sequences turned up only very rarely across donors. In a later analysis, most CMV-associated TCR beta chains were found to appear HLA-restricted, with HLA associations seemingly driven largely by CMV exposure. In vitro tests confirmed that a few of the cytomegalovirus-associated TCR beta chains recognize cytomegalovirus antigens. Some IMGT-functional V segments, including TRBV6-2 and TRBV6-3, could not be told apart with the 87-base-pair reads, so those segments were excluded. An association between a missense DCLRE1C variant and V-gene and J-gene trimming of TCR beta chains was found in a later genetic analysis and replicated in an independent cohort. Because counts were too low, about 18 rarely observed V segments, including chromosome 9 orphons, were excluded from the earlier analysis of a few hundred of the donors. Because HLA typing was missing for some donors at each locus, association tests included only the typed subset. Sequencing depth was assumed to be roughly uniform across donors in the presence/absence analyses, though that assumption may not hold. A later genetic analysis reported fewer N-insertions in productive TCRs among donors in an Asian-associated ancestry cluster than the approximately 670-donor mean. A cluster of highly shared sequence variants was judged likely to be a technical artifact of the sequencing pipeline. In a later analysis, several top co-occurrence clusters were reported to appear linked to parvovirus B19, influenza, CMV and Epstein-Barr virus. The cohort was sequenced for TCR beta chains only, and without alpha or paired-chain data the features that could be detected were limited. Assigning TCR associations to individual alleles was difficult when HLA alleles, especially DR and DQ, strongly co-occurred. In a later analysis, HLA-associated TCR beta chains showed more clonal expansion and lower generation probabilities than non-associated chains that were equally common. Specific HLA alleles were associated with over 15,000 TCR beta sequences at a false discovery rate of 0.05 in a later analysis. A further reported finding was that TCR beta sequences accurately predicted the HLA-A and HLA-B alleles for most subjects in the first cohort. The authors suggested that the approach could potentially be generalized to other disease states and immunological phenotypes. In a later analysis, the rate of TCR association differed among HLA loci, with DRB1 alleles having the most associated TCRs and HLA-C alleles having the fewest. Correlated functional status among segregating V segments might reflect linkage disequilibrium, but an unknown experimental factor could not be ruled out. The classifier was reported to diagnose cytomegalovirus status with high specificity and sensitivity in both the original and validation cohorts. In an earlier analysis of about 600 of the donors, most TCR beta V segments appeared in productive rearrangements about 87% or about 30% of the time, broadly matching IMGT annotations. For the cohort, immune exposure information was limited to CMV serostatus. The study gave a list of roughly 150 TCR beta chains associated with cytomegalovirus.

With respect to this clone: The clone's antigen remains unknown. Base qualities are not recorded, but no much larger clone differs from it by a single base.

The library was built by means of the immunoSEQ multiplex PCR assay. For the multiplex PCR, a mixture combining 60 forward primers for TCR Vbeta segments and 13 reverse primers for TCR Jbeta segments was used. Amplification of the CDR3 region of rearranged TCR beta genes was performed with a multiplex PCR assay on genomic DNA. The Illumina HiSeq System was used to sequence the amplified TCR beta libraries as 87-base-pair reads. In the source study's methods: Across the roughly 640 repertoires, a later analysis counted 78 million or so unique TCR beta chains, roughly 11 million of which were shared by at least two donors. A nearest-neighbor algorithm error-corrected the raw reads and collapsed the reads into unique sequences, merging closely related sequences to remove PCR and sequencing errors. V, D and J gene segments were assigned by aligning CDR3 sequences to IMGT reference sequences. For a sequence to be retained, a match of at least six nucleotides to both a V gene segment and a J gene segment was required. Rearrangements were called productive when the CDR3 lacked stop codons and stayed in frame with V and J; all others were non-productive. CDR3 was defined by IMGT convention, running from the second conserved V-encoded cysteine to the conserved J-encoded phenylalanine. The earlier analysis of roughly 590 of the donors excluded any sequence lacking an unambiguous match to a single V gene segment. An earlier analysis of 587 of the donors classified V segments as functional when productive rearrangements were above 56.7% and as segregating when the standard deviation between donors was above 5%. To diagnose cytomegalovirus status from the catalog of TCR beta chain sequences, a statistical classification framework was built. A later analysis assigned V and J genes by comparing TCR nucleotide sequences with IMGT/GENE-DB human TR gene sequences. The TCRdist pipeline was used in a later analysis to assign CDR3 sequences and most-parsimonious VDJ recombination scenarios. In a later analysis, each TCR beta chain was defined by its CDR3 amino acid sequence together with its V-gene family, and reads without a unique V-gene family were excluded. In a later analysis, around 600 highly shared, low-generation-probability nucleotide sequences were removed to address suspected cross-contamination and a sequencing artifact. For each public chain, a later analysis derived a clonal expansion index from normalized ranks of inferred template counts within each repertoire. A later analysis computed generation probabilities with a VDJ recombination model fitted to out-of-frame rearrangements, and checked the results against IGoR. In a later analysis, TCR-TCR, TCR-HLA and TCR-CMV co-occurrence was scored with hypergeometric tests, and a repertoire-size bias correction was applied to TCR pairs. A later analysis estimated false discovery rates by permuting HLA or CMV assignments 20 times. A later analysis grouped co-occurring TCRs with DBSCAN, adding TCRdist sequence similarity when clustering within HLA-allele-positive subsets. For co-occurrence clustering, repertoires with fewer than 30,000 or more than 120,000 public chains were excluded, along with roughly 5 repertoires with anomalous nucleotide sharing. Sourced from immuneACCESS, this table was stored by TCRdb with only in-frame sequences that have V and J called. A share of the clones is absent; for the studies checked, an unresolved V gene accounts for under half, and the remainder has no known explanation. V and J calls and clone size are those listed in that table; D and trimming were worked out from the DNA. A total of under 300,000 clones appear in this sample, around 81% of them only once. The ten largest clones represent roughly 7.4% of the sample.

Sequences MNHEY (CDR1) and SMNVEV (CDR2) are obtained from the germline V gene (reference sequence). The CDR3 goes from the cysteine to the phenylalanine over 14 residues. Just the 42-base CDR3 DNA is kept, in frame starting at base 1. A distance of 14 bases separates the germline ends of V and J, which lose 6 bases and 2 bases respectively. In total, 600 or so healthy bone marrow donors made up the cohort. All cohort members were sampled while nominally healthy, although unrecorded immune exposures were likely present. The donor tested CMV seropositive, placing the donor among the approximately 310 seropositive members of the cohort. Each donor provided a peripheral blood sample, and peripheral blood mononuclear cells were used for TCR beta sequencing. Genomic DNA was extracted from the blood cell samples with the Qiagen DNeasy Blood Extraction Kit.

This TCR came from a woman aged 60-75 years in good health and CMV-seropositive. The specimen was PBMCs. The chain uses TRBV27 and TRBJ2-7, with the D segment identity uncertain. CDR3 loop: CASSFQIYPYEQYF. The DNA sequence is given as TGTGCCAGCAGCTTCCAGATTTACCCCTACGAGCAGTACTTC.